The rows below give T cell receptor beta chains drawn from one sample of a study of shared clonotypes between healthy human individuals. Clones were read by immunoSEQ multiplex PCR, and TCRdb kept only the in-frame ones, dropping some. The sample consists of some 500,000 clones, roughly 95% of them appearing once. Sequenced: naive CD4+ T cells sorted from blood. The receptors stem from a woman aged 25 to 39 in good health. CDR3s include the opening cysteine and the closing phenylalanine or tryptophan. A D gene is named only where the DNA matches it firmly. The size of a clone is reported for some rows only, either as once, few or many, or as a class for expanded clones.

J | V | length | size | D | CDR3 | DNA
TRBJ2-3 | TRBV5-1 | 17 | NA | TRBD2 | CASYQGASGRRTDTQYF | TGCGCCAGCTACCAGGGGGCTAGCGGGAGAAGGACAGATACGCAGTATTTT
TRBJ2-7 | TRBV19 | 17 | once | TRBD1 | CASSRTQGAYSAHEQYF | TGTGCCAGTAGTCGAACACAGGGGGCGTATTCCGCCCACGAGCAGTACTTC
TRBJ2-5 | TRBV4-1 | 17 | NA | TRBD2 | CASSQVAGVAAQETQYF | TGCGCCAGCAGCCAAGTAGCGGGAGTTGCAGCGCAAGAGACCCAGTACTTC
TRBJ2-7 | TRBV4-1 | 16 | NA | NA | CASSGGLARASYEQYF | TGCGCCAGCAGCGGGGGGCTAGCGCGGGCATCCTACGAGCAGTACTTC
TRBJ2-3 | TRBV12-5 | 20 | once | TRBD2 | CASGLVGWTPFGLATDTQYF | TGTGCTAGTGGTTTGGTGGGTTGGACACCATTCGGACTAGCCACAGATACGCAGTATTTT
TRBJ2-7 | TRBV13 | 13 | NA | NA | CASSPDRSGEQYF | TGTGCCAGCAGCCCCGACAGATCCGGCGAGCAGTACTTC
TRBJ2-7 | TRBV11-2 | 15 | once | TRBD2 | CASSLGGLAGDEQYF | TGTGCCAGCAGCTTAGGGGGCCTAGCGGGAGACGAGCAGTACTTC
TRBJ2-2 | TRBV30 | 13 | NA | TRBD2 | CARLAGSTGELFF | TGTGCACGGCTAGCGGGGAGCACCGGGGAGCTGTTTTTT
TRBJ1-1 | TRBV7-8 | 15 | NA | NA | CASSLSAGWGTEAFF | TGTGCCAGCAGCTTATCGGCAGGGTGGGGCACTGAAGCTTTCTTT
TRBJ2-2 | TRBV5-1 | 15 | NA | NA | CASSLQRANTGELFF | TGCGCCAGCAGCTTGCAGCGGGCGAACACCGGGGAGCTGTTTTTT